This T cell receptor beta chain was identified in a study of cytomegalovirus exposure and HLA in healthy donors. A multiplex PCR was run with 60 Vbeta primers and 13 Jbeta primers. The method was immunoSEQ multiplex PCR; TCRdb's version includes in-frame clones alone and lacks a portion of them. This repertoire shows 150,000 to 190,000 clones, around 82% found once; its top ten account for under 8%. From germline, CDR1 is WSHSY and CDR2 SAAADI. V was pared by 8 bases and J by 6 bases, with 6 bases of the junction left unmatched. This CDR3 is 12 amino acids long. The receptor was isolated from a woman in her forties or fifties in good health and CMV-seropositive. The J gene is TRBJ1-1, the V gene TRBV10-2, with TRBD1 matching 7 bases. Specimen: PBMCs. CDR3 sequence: CASGIQGSEAFF. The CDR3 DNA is TGCGCCAGCGGAATACAGGGGTCTGAAGCTTTCTTT.